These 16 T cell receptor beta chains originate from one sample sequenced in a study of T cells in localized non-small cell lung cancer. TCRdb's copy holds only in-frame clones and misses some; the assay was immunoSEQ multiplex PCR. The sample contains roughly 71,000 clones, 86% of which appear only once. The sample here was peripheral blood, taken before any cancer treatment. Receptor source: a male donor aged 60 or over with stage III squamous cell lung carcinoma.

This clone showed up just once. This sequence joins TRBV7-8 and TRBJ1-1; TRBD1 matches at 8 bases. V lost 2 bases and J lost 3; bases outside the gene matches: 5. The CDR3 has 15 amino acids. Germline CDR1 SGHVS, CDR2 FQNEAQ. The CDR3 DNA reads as TGTGCCAGCAGCTTATCGCAGGGGGCGTACACTGAAGCTTTCTTT. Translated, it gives CASSLSQGAYTEAFF.

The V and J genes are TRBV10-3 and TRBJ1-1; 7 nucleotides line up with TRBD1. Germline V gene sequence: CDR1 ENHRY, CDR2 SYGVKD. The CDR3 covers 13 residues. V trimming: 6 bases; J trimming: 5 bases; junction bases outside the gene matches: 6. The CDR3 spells CAIRDDRATEAFF. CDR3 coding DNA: TGTGCCATCAGGGACGACAGGGCGACTGAAGCTTTCTTT.

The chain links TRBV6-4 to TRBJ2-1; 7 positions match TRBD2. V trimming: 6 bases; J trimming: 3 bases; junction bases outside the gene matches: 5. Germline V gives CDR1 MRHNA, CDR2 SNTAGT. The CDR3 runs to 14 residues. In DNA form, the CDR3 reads TGTGCCAGCAGGGGGGGGAGGCTCTACAATGAGCAGTTCTTC. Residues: CASRGGRLYNEQFF.

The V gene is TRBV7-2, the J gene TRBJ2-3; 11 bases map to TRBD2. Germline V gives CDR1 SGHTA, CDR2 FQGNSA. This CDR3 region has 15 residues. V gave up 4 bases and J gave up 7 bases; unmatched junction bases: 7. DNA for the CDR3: TGTGCCAGCAGCTCATTAGCGGGGGGGCCTAATACGCAGTATTTT. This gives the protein CASSSLAGGPNTQYF.

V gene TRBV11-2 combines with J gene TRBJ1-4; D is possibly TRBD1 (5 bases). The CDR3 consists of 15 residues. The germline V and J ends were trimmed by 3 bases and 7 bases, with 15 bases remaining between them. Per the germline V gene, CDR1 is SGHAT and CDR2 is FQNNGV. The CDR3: CASSLDPARVEKLFF. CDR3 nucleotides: TGTGCCAGCAGCTTGGACCCAGCCAGGGTTGAAAAACTGTTTTTT.

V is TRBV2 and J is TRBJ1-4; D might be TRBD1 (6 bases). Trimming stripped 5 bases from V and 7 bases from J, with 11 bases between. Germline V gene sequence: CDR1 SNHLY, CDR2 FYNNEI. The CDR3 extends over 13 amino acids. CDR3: CASSKGGGEKLFF. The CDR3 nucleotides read TGTGCCAGCAGTAAGGGGGGCGGTGAAAAACTGTTTTTT.

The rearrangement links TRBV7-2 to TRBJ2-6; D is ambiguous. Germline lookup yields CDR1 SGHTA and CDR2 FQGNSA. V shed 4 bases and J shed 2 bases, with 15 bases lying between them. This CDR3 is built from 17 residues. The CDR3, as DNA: TGTGCCAGCAGCTCCCCCCGTGGAACAACTGGGGCCAACGTCCTGACTTTC. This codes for CASSSPRGTTGANVLTF.

The CDR3 protein is CASLMGESTDTQYF. CDR3 nucleotides: TGTGCCAGCCTAATGGGGGAAAGCACAGATACGCAGTATTTT. The rearrangement links TRBV6-6 to TRBJ2-3; perhaps D is TRBD1 or TRBD2 (5 bases each). Germline values: CDR1 MNHNY, CDR2 SVGAGI (reference sequence). Trimming stripped 8 bases from V and 0 bases from J, with 12 bases between. The CDR3 contains 14 residues.

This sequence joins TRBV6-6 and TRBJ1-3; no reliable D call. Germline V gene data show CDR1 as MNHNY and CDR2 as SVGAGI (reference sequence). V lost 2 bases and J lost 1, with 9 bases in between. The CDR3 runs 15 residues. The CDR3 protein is CASSYATRSGNTIYF. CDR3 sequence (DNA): TGTGCCAGCAGTTACGCTACCAGGTCTGGAAACACCATATATTTT.

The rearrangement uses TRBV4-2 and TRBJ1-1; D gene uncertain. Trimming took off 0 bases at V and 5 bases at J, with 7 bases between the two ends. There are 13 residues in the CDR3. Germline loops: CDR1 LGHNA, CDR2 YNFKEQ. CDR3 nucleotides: TGTGCCAGCAGCCAAGATTCCGGAACTGAAGCTTTCTTT. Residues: CASSQDSGTEAFF.

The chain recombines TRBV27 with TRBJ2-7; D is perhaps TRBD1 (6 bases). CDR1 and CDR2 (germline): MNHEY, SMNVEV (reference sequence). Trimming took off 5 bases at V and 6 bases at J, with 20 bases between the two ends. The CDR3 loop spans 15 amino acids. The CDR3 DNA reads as TGTGCCAGCAGTCCCGACTCACAGGGAAGGGGCGAGCAGTACGTC. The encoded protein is CASSPDSQGRGEQYV.

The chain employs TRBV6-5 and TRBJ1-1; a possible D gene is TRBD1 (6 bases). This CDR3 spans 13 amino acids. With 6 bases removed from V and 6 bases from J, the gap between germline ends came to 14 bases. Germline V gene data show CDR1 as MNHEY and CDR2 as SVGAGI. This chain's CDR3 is CASRITGLAEAFF. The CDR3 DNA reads TGTGCCAGCAGGATTACAGGGTTGGCTGAAGCTTTCTTT.

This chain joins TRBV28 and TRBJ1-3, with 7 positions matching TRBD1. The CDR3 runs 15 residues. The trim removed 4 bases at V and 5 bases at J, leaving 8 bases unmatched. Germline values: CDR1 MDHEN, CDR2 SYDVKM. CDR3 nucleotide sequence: TGTGCCAGCAGTTCTCCCGGGACAGATAGAAACACCATATATTTT. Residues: CASSSPGTDRNTIYF.

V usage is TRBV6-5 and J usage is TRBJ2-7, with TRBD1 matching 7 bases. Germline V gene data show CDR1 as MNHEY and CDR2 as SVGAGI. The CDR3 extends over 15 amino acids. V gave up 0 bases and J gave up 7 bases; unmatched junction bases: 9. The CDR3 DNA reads TGTGCCAGCAGTTACTCGAGACAGGGTGCGCGGGAGCAGTACTTC. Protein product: CASSYSRQGAREQYF.

This CDR3 is CASRQGLLEYF. The CDR3 bases are TGCGCCAGTAGACAGGGGTTATTAGAGTATTTT. This chain joins TRBV5-1 and TRBJ2-3, with 8 nucleotides matching TRBD1. This CDR3 region has 11 residues. J gave up 13 bases and V 8 bases, and 9 bases lay outside the gene matches. CDR1 is SGHRS and CDR2 is YFSETQ in the germline V gene.

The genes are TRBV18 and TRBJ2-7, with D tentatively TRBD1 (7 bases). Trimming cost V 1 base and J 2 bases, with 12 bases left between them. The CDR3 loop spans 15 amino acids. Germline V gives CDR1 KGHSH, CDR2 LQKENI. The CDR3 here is CASSPLQGGTYEQYV. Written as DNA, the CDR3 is TGTGCCAGCTCACCACTTCAGGGGGGAACCTACGAGCAGTACGTC.